The next 13 T cell receptor beta chains were all read from a single sample in a study of naive and memory T cell subsets. Study results and caveats: A few larger clonotypes appeared in naive repertoires, especially CD8, possibly memory cells re-expressing CD45RA.

These TCRs' antigens remain unknown. Both TRBC1 and TRBC2 were covered by a beta constant-region primer of two equimolar oligonucleotides. Ligated cDNA was amplified by four rounds of PCR with nested alpha and beta constant-region primers and SP2. TCRdb re-called the UMI-ligation and nested PCR reads through MiXCR, storing one row per CDR3 protein. The data contain over 100,000 distinct CDR3 sequences, roughly 15% of them singletons. The source material was naive CD8+ T cells from blood. The receptors come from a human donor in good health.

This clonotype was seen more than once but under ten times. J is TRBJ2-1 and V is TRBV6-6; maybe TRBD2 (5 bases). The CDR3 length is 13 residues. Trimming shortened V by 8 bases and J by 7 bases, and 15 bases separated the two germline ends. Germline CDR1 reads MNHNY; CDR2 reads SVGAGI (reference sequence). CDR3 residues: CASCLPGLNEQFF. The CDR3 nucleotides are TGTGCCAGCTGCCTCCCGGGGTTAAATGAGCAGTTCTTC.

The DNA of the CDR3 is TGTGCCAGCAGCCCCGGACAGGGCCTGAACACTGAAGCTTTCTTT. Its protein is CASSPGQGLNTEAFF. The chain uses TRBV7-3 and TRBJ1-1, with TRBD1 matching 8 bases. Germline V gene data show CDR1 as SGHTA and CDR2 as FQGTGA. V shed 5 bases and J 0 bases; nucleotides not matched to a gene: 5. The CDR3 runs to 15 residues.

This clonotype was found a few times. The chain is built from TRBV9 and TRBJ1-1; D ambiguous. Trimming removed 4 bases from V and 3 bases from J, with 10 bases in between. The CDR3 contains 13 residues. In germline, CDR1 is SGDLS, CDR2 YYNGEE. The chain's CDR3 is CASSIYGDTEAFF. DNA for the CDR3: TGTGCCAGCAGCATCTACGGAGACACTGAAGCTTTCTTT.

This clonotype was found many times. The J gene is TRBJ1-2, the V gene TRBV20-1; D remains ambiguous. The CDR3 totals 12 residues. Germline V gene sequence: CDR1 DFQATT, CDR2 SNEGSKA (reference sequence). V was trimmed by 2 bases and J by 4 bases, leaving 8 bases between them. CDR3 DNA sequence: TGCAGTGCTAGACAGGAACCCTATGGCTACACCTTC. It yields the protein CSARQEPYGYTF.

This clonotype has only a few counts. This CDR3 reads CASSIVQNYEQYF. DNA for the CDR3: TGTGCCAGTAGTATCGTACAGAACTACGAGCAGTACTTC. The J gene is TRBJ2-7, the V gene TRBV19, with D uncertain. The CDR3 spans 13 residues. Germline V lookup: CDR1 LNHDA, CDR2 SQIVND (reference sequence). V lost 3 bases, J lost 3 bases, and 9 bases lay in between. Complete variable domain (other parts from reference TRBV19 and TRBJ2-7): DGGITQSPKYLFRKEGQNVTLSCEQNLNHDAMYWYRQDPGQGLRLIYYSQIVNDFQKGDIAEGYSVSREKKESFPLTVTSAQKNPTAFYLCASSIVQNYEQYFGPGTRLTVT.

This clonotype was recorded a few times. The chain recombines TRBV20-1 with TRBJ2-3; a possible D gene is TRBD2 (7 bases). The CDR3 covers 14 residues. Trimming took off 3 bases at V and 2 bases at J, with 12 bases between the two ends. Germline assignment: CDR1 DFQATT and CDR2 SNEGSKA (reference sequence). The CDR3 region is CSARAGGLTDTQYF. CDR3 coding DNA: TGCAGTGCTAGGGCCGGGGGGCTCACAGATACGCAGTATTTT.

V and J are TRBV15 and TRBJ1-1; D not certain. Germline values: CDR1 LNHNV, CDR2 YYDKDF (reference sequence). This CDR3 comprises 15 residues. V was clipped by 5 bases and J by 4 bases, with 17 bases between them. CDR3 DNA sequence: TGTGCCACCAGCGGCTTGGACGGGAGAGGCACTGAAGCTTTCTTT. Translation: CATSGLDGRGTEAFF.

This clonotype was counted between two and nine times. This chain connects TRBV29-1 to TRBJ1-4; tentatively, D is TRBD1 (5 bases). CDR1 and CDR2 from the germline V gene are SQVTM and ANQGSEA. CDR3 length: 15 residues. Trimming took off 2 bases at V and 8 bases at J, with 18 bases between the two ends. CDR3 coding DNA: TGCAGCGTTGAAATGGGGGGTAGGGAGGAGGAAAAACTGTTTTTT. Translated: CSVEMGGREEEKLFF.

This clonotype was seen only a few times. The chain carries TRBV12-3 or TRBV12-4 and TRBJ1-4, with D unclear. The V end was cut by 2 bases, the J end by 8 bases, with 12 bases between. The CDR3 runs 14 residues. The CDR3 is CASSLRSLGEKLFF. The CDR3 nucleotides are TGTGCCAGCAGTTTAAGGTCTCTAGGGGAAAAACTGTTTTTT.

Ten or more counts support this clonotype. This rearrangement joins TRBV7-9 to TRBJ1-1; D is perhaps TRBD1 (5 bases). Trimming pared 5 bases from V and 2 bases from J, leaving 6 bases between. The germline gives CDR1 SEHNR, CDR2 FQNEAQ (reference sequence). The CDR3 is made up of 12 amino acids. The DNA of the CDR3 is TGTGCCAGCAGCAGGGGAAACACTGAAGCTTTCTTT. It specifies CASSRGNTEAFF.

This clonotype was observed a few times. This chain connects TRBV2 to TRBJ2-1; no clear D gene. This CDR3 has 13 residues. V dropped 6 bases and J dropped 5 bases, with 11 bases sitting between them. Looked up from germline, CDR1 is SNHLY and CDR2 is FYNNEI. The CDR3 DNA reads TGTGCCAGCAGACAAGGTAGCCACAATGAGCAGTTCTTC. Amino acids: CASRQGSHNEQFF.

This clonotype was seen repeatedly, ten times or more. The chain joins TRBV20-1 to TRBJ1-5; maybe TRBD1 (5 bases). V was trimmed by 4 bases and J by 3 bases, leaving 16 bases between them. Germline CDR1 is DFQATT and CDR2 is SNEGSKA (reference sequence). The CDR3 has 15 residues. CDR3 coding DNA: TGCAGTGCTACCGGGACGGCCGTTTTCAATCAGCCCCAGCATTTT. As protein: CSATGTAVFNQPQHF.

Only a few counts were recorded for this clonotype. The chain links TRBV10-3 to TRBJ2-7; tentatively, D is TRBD2 (5 bases). V was cut by 0 bases and J by 3 bases, with 6 bases left in between. There are 13 residues in the CDR3. Per germline, CDR1 ENHRY and CDR2 SYGVKD. CDR3 in DNA: TGTGCCATCAGTGAGTCTGACTACTACGAGCAGTACTTC. Its translation is CAISESDYYEQYF.